Shown below are 3 T cell receptor beta chains from a single sample sequenced in a study of shared clonotypes between healthy human individuals. Produced via immunoSEQ multiplex PCR; TCRdb's table is partial and in-frame only. This sample has a few million clones, with just over 90% found just once. Sequencing was performed on naive CD4+ T cells sorted from blood. Regarding subset: CD45RA+ positively selected. These receptors were obtained from a man between 18 and 29 years old in good health.

This clone appeared a single time. A junction end diverges from the germline sequence, so it may reflect a read error. The chain combines TRBV5-6 with TRBJ2-7; TRBD1 matches 10 bases. This CDR3 has 14 residues. Germline V gene lookup returns CDR1 SGHDT and CDR2 YYEEEE. As DNA, the CDR3 is TGTGCCAGCAGTTTGGGACAGGGGAACCAAGAGCAGTACTTC. Protein: CASSLGQGNQEQYF.

The chain is built from TRBV5-1 and TRBJ2-5; D is uncertain. V was pared by 4 bases and J by 5 bases, with 18 bases between. The CDR3 runs to 15 residues. In germline, CDR1 is SGHRS, CDR2 YFSETQ. This chain's CDR3 is CASSPTALGYETQYF. CDR3 coding DNA: TGCGCCAGCAGCCCAACCGCCCTAGGGTACGAGACCCAGTACTTC. Complete variable domain (other parts from reference TRBV5-1 and TRBJ2-5): KAGVTQTPRYLIKTRGQQVTLSCSPISGHRSVSWYQQTPGQGLQFLFEYFSETQRNKGNFPGRFSGRQFSNSRSEMNVSTLELGDSALYLCASSPTALGYETQYFGPGTRLLVL.

Of note for this clone: At one end, the junction sequence differs from germline, possibly due to a read error. The V gene is TRBV7-7, the J gene TRBJ2-7, with 7 bases aligning to TRBD2. The CDR3 sequence is 14 residues long. Looked up from germline, CDR1 is SSHAT and CDR2 is FNYEAQ (reference sequence). CDR3 sequence: CASKEGGPRYEQYF. DNA of the CDR3: TGTGCTAGCAAAGAGGGAGGGCCGAGATACGAGCAGTACTTC.